Reported below is one TCR beta chain. Some clones are missing from TCRdb's copy, which holds only in-frame ones; the method was immunoSEQ multiplex PCR. This table holds tens of thousands of clones, roughly 87% found once. This sample is part of a study of T cell changes during pregnancy in multiple sclerosis. Germline assignment: CDR1 GTSNPN and CDR2 SVGIG (reference sequence). V gave up 0 bases and J gave up 0 bases, with 15 bases separating them. This CDR3 contains 17 residues. The gene calls are TRBV30 and TRBJ1-5; the D gene is possibly TRBD1 (5 bases). The source of this sequence is a female donor with multiple sclerosis, enrolled in a pregnancy study. The material was CD8+ T cells from peripheral blood mononuclear cells, obtained in the first trimester of pregnancy. The CDR3 sequence: CAWSVLPGGDSNQPQHF. CDR3 nucleotides: TGTGCCTGGAGTGTACTTCCGGGGGGAGATAGCAATCAGCCCCAGCATTTT.